Included here is one T cell receptor beta chain sequence, with context. Antigen unknown. This specimen belongs to a study of OX40 agonist ivuxolimab in advanced cancers. Whole-study findings and limits: More expanded clones were found, on average, in CD8+ than in CD4+ T cells.

Assay: immunoSEQ multiplex PCR; the TCRdb copy retains only in-frame clones and omits some. Counted here are some 45,000 clones, approximately 91% occurring once; the ten biggest clones make up 15% to 20%. This receptor was identified in an adult with an advanced solid tumor such as melanoma, head and neck, liver or kidney cancer. The input for sequencing was CD4+ or CD8+ T cells sorted from blood, taken in a trial of the OX40 agonist ivuxolimab.

CDR3 coding DNA: TGTGCCAGCAGCGTGGAAAGCAACAATGAGCAGTTCTTC. Translating it yields CASSVESNNEQFF. V and J are TRBV9 and TRBJ2-1, with D unclear. This CDR3 is built from 13 residues. The germline V and J ends were trimmed by 2 bases and 5 bases, with 8 bases remaining between them. Germline assignment: CDR1 SGDLS and CDR2 YYNGEE.